The rows below give T cell receptor beta chains drawn from one sample of a study of blood T cell repertoires in COVID-19. The assay was immunoSEQ multiplex PCR, and TCRdb's table has in-frame clones only and misses some. This table holds 350,000 to 450,000 clones, approximately 93% found once. Sequencing was carried out using PBMCs or T cells enriched from blood (not recorded which). These receptors all stem from a woman in her forties who had been exposed to COVID-19. Both conserved end residues are part of each CDR3. D genes are given only for firm matches. Rows give clone size only sometimes, using once, few, many, or a class for an expanded clone.

V gene	J gene	clone size	D gene	CDR3 DNA	CDR3 protein
TRBV24-1	TRBJ2-2	-	TRBD1	TGTGCCACCAGTGCCTCCGGGACAGGGGCCGTCGGGGAGCTGTTTTTT	CATSASGTGAVGELFF
TRBV5-1	TRBJ1-6	-	-	TGCGCCAGCAGCTTTATTCAGGGCAGTATAAATTCACCCCTCCACTTT	CASSFIQGSINSPLHF
TRBV7-9	TRBJ1-6	-	TRBD1	TGTGCCAGCAGCTCCGGGACAGGGGTTAATTCACCCCTCCACTTT	CASSSGTGVNSPLHF
TRBV10-2	TRBJ2-1	-	TRBD2	TGCGCCAGCGGGCGGCGGGAGGGCAATGAGCAGTTCTTC	CASGRREGNEQFF
TRBV7-9	TRBJ2-2	once	-	TGTGCCAGCAGAAAGACAGTGGGGAACACCGGGGAGCTGTTTTTT	CASRKTVGNTGELFF
TRBV6-5	TRBJ2-7	once	TRBD1	TGTGCCAGCAACCGGGACAGGGGGTACGAGCAGTACTTC	CASNRDRGYEQYF
TRBV7-2	TRBJ1-1	-	TRBD1	TGTGCCAGCAGCTTAGCAGGTCACGCAGGGGGCACTGAAGCTTTCTTT	CASSLAGHAGGTEAFF
TRBV9	TRBJ2-1	-	-	TGTGCCAGCAGCCCCGGATGGGCAGATTACAATGAGCAGTTCTTC	CASSPGWADYNEQFF
TRBV7-6	TRBJ2-1	-	TRBD2	TGTGCCAGCAGCTTAGCGACCGGGAGGGCCTCAAATGAGCAGTTCTTC	CASSLATGRASNEQFF
TRBV24-1	TRBJ1-2	few	TRBD1	TGTGCCACCAGTGACCCGGGACAGGACTACTATGGCTACACCTTC	CATSDPGQDYYGYTF
TRBV25-1	TRBJ1-2	-	-	TGTGCCAGCAGTGAACGAAGCCCCAGGGAAGATTATGGCTACACCTTC	CASSERSPREDYGYTF
TRBV18	TRBJ2-5	-	-	TGTGCCAGCTCACCAATAGGAACAGGGAACCAAGAGACCCAGTACTTC	CASSPIGTGNQETQYF
TRBV14	TRBJ2-3	-	TRBD2	TGTGCCAGCAGCCAAGAAAGGCCTTCTAGCGGGAGTCGTGAAGATACGCAGTATTTT	CASSQERPSSGSREDTQYF
TRBV12-3/TRBV12-4	TRBJ2-2	-	-	TGTGCCACCGACAACTTTAGCACCGGGGAGCTGTTTTTT	CATDNFSTGELFF
TRBV7-8	TRBJ1-5	-	-	TGTGCCAGCAGTAGATTAGGGCTACAGGGCAGTCAGCCCCAGCATTTT	CASSRLGLQGSQPQHF
TRBV7-9	TRBJ1-1	once	-	TGTGCCAGCAGCGGGCAGCTCAACACTGAAGCTTTCTTT	CASSGQLNTEAFF
TRBV19	TRBJ1-3	-	-	TGTGCCAGTAGTGAGGGTTCTGGAAACACCATATATTTT	CASSEGSGNTIYF
TRBV24-1	TRBJ1-2	few	-	TGTGCCACCAGCGAAACAGGTGTTGGTGGCTACACCTTC	CATSETGVGGYTF
TRBV5-1	TRBJ2-1	-	TRBD2	TGCGCCAGCAGCCCAGCGGGAGGGCCCTCAGAGTTCTTC	CASSPAGGPSEFF
TRBV30	TRBJ2-3	-	TRBD2	TGTGCCTGGAGTGTACCGGCGGGGGGGCCTTTCGCAGATACGCAGTATTTT	CAWSVPAGGPFADTQYF
TRBV19	TRBJ2-1	-	TRBD1	TGTGCCAGTAACCGGGACAGGGGTGAGGATGAGCAGTTCTTC	CASNRDRGEDEQFF
TRBV25-1	TRBJ1-1	-	-	TGTGCCAGCAGAGGACACGTGAACACTGAAGCTTTCTTT	CASRGHVNTEAFF
TRBV27	TRBJ2-1	-	-	TGTGCCAGCAGTTTATATGGGACACCTACGAAGCGCAATGAGCAGTTCTTC	CASSLYGTPTKRNEQFF
TRBV19	TRBJ1-1	-	TRBD1	TGTGCCAGTAGTGTCAACAGGGGAGACACTGAAGCTTTCTTT	CASSVNRGDTEAFF
TRBV2	TRBJ1-3	-	TRBD1	TGTGCCAGCGGCCGGGACAGGGGCGTCTCTGGAAACACCATATATTTT	CASGRDRGVSGNTIYF
TRBV30	TRBJ2-7	-	TRBD2	TGTGCCTGGGGTTCCGGGACTAGCCCGTTTGGGGTAGGCGAGCAGTACTTC	CAWGSGTSPFGVGEQYF
TRBV6-5	TRBJ1-1	once	TRBD1	TGTGCCAGCAGTTACTCCGGGACAGGGGTAAGGGCTGAAGCTTTCTTT	CASSYSGTGVRAEAFF
TRBV24-1	TRBJ2-1	-	TRBD1	TGTGCCACCAGTGATTTTGGACAGGGCGGCGATGAGCAGTTCTTC	CATSDFGQGGDEQFF
TRBV3-1/TRBV3-2	TRBJ2-7	-	-	TGTGCCAGCAGCCAAGGGCAACGCGAGCAGTACTTC	CASSQGQREQYF
TRBV5-4	TRBJ1-2	-	TRBD1	TGTGCCAGCAGCTTGGGGGACAGGGAAGGCTACACCTTC	CASSLGDREGYTF
TRBV14	TRBJ2-1	once	-	TGTGCCAGCAGCCAAAAGACAGGCTCAGAGCAGTTCTTC	CASSQKTGSEQFF
TRBV6-4	TRBJ2-3	-	TRBD2	TGTGCCAGCAGTCCGACTAGCGGGAGGTATACGCAGTATTTT	CASSPTSGRYTQYF
TRBV3-1/TRBV3-2	TRBJ1-3	-	-	TGTGCCAGCAGCCTACCCTGGCAGGCCGCTACCATATATTTT	CASSLPWQAATIYF
TRBV13	TRBJ1-1	-	-	TGTGCCAGCAGCTTAGGAACTAAAGCTTTCTTT	CASSLGTKAFF
TRBV4-1	TRBJ1-6	-	-	TGCGCCAGCAGCCAAGATGCGGCAGGGGACTCACCCCTCCACTTT	CASSQDAAGDSPLHF
TRBV4-3	TRBJ2-2	-	-	TGCGCCAGCAGCCAAGGACAGTACACCGGGGAGCTGTTTTTT	CASSQGQYTGELFF
TRBV2	TRBJ1-1	-	-	TGTGCCAGCAGTGAAGCTACAGGGAAAGCTTTCTTT	CASSEATGKAFF
TRBV4-3	TRBJ1-1	-	-	TGCGCCAGCAGCCCAGCACTAGGGTCGCTGAACACTGAAGCTTTCTTT	CASSPALGSLNTEAFF
TRBV9	TRBJ1-6	-	-	TGTGCCAGCAGTCCAGGGGTCAATTCACCCCTCCACTTT	CASSPGVNSPLHF
TRBV5-4	TRBJ1-5	-	TRBD1	TGTGCCAGCAGCTTGGGCCCGGGACAGGGGCCCGGGGAGCCCCAGCATTTT	CASSLGPGQGPGEPQHF
TRBV7-9	TRBJ1-6	-	-	TGTGCCAGCAGCCTCTGGGCAGGACTCTCACCCCTCCACTTT	CASSLWAGLSPLHF